Listed here are 23 T cell receptor beta chains from one sample, sequenced in a study of shared clonotypes between healthy human individuals. TCRdb keeps only in-frame clones here, not all; method: immunoSEQ multiplex PCR. Of about 700,000 clones listed, about 74% were seen once; the top ten hold approximately 1.7%. The sequenced sample was memory CD4+ T cells sorted from blood. Sample subset: CD45RA-negative fraction. The receptors here all came from a woman in her 30s in good health.

This clone was seen only once. The gene calls are TRBV7-9 and TRBJ2-7; D remains unclear. The V gene's germline CDR1 is SEHNR and CDR2 FQNEAQ (reference sequence). The V end lost 3 bases, the J end lost 4 bases, and 10 bases lay between the germline ends. The CDR3 sequence is 13 residues long. The CDR3, as DNA: TGTGCCAGCAGCTTTTCGACTGGATACGAGCAGTACTTC. It codes for CASSFSTGYEQYF.

The chain has TRBV19 and TRBJ2-1; D not certain. Trimming removed 6 bases from V and 0 bases from J, with 12 bases in between. Germline V gene sequence: CDR1 LNHDA, CDR2 SQIVND (reference sequence). There are 15 residues in the CDR3. This CDR3 reads CASRSLSGSYNEQFF. The CDR3 bases are TGTGCCAGTAGATCTCTCTCCGGCTCCTACAATGAGCAGTTCTTC.

The chain carries TRBV5-6 and TRBJ2-7, with 7 bases aligning to TRBD1. The CDR3 is made up of 15 amino acids. V lost 4 bases and J lost 6; bases outside the gene matches: 13. The germline gives CDR1 SGHDT, CDR2 YYEEEE. The CDR3 spells CASSNGQVGISEQYF. The DNA for the CDR3 is TGTGCCAGCAGCAACGGACAGGTGGGGATCTCCGAGCAGTACTTC.

This chain connects TRBV6-1 to TRBJ2-7; D unclear. Between the trimmed V and J ends, which lost 5 bases and 4 bases, there was a span of 3 bases. The CDR3 covers 10 residues. The germline V gene encodes CDR1 MNHNS and CDR2 SASEGT. For the CDR3, the DNA is TGTGCCAGCAGTATGTACGAGCAGTACTTC. It specifies CASSMYEQYF.

The V and J genes are TRBV11-2 and TRBJ1-4; tentative D call: TRBD1 (6 bases). This CDR3 region has 13 residues. V lost 5 bases and J lost 6, with 10 bases in between. Germline V gene lookup returns CDR1 SGHAT and CDR2 FQNNGV. The CDR3 nucleotides are TGTGCCAGCAGCACCGGGACATATGAAAAACTGTTTTTT. Translating gives CASSTGTYEKLFF.

The chain recombines TRBV6-5 with TRBJ1-1; weak D call: TRBD1 (5 bases). Germline V gene sequence: CDR1 MNHEY, CDR2 SVGAGI. Trimming shortened V by 10 bases and J by 0 bases, and 12 bases separated the two germline ends. CDR3 size: 13 residues. The CDR3 DNA reads TGTGCCACCCGACAGAGGATGAACACTGAAGCTTTCTTT. Protein product: CATRQRMNTEAFF.

This rearrangement joins TRBV11-2 to TRBJ2-1; TRBD2 matches at 9 bases. This CDR3 region has 16 residues. CDR1 is SGHAT and CDR2 is FQNNGV in the germline V gene. J gave up 0 bases and V 4 bases, and 4 bases lay outside the gene matches. The CDR3 loop is CASSSLAGSSYNEQFF. The CDR3 nucleotides read TGTGCCAGCAGCTCCCTAGCGGGAAGCTCCTACAATGAGCAGTTCTTC.

The rearrangement links TRBV6-5 to TRBJ2-5, with TRBD2 matching 9 bases. With 2 bases clipped from V and 4 bases from J, the junction kept 8 bases outside the gene matches. CDR1 and CDR2 from the germline V gene are MNHEY and SVGAGI. This CDR3 is built from 16 residues. CDR3 in DNA: TGTGCCAGCAGTTACGTAGCGGGAGCCATAGGAGAGACCCAGTACTTC. Translation: CASSYVAGAIGETQYF.

V is TRBV6-6 and J is TRBJ1-3; tentative D call: TRBD1 (5 bases). V was trimmed by 5 bases and J by 0 bases, leaving 11 bases between them. Per the germline V gene, CDR1 is MNHNY and CDR2 is SVGAGI (reference sequence). The CDR3 is made up of 15 amino acids. CDR3 nucleotide sequence: TGTGCCAGCAGTAAACAGGTATACTCTGGAAACACCATATATTTT. This translates into CASSKQVYSGNTIYF.

The chain couples TRBV5-4 to TRBJ2-7; 7 bases match TRBD2. Per the germline V gene, CDR1 is SGHNT and CDR2 is YYREEE (reference sequence). The CDR3 spans 14 residues. Trimming cost V 3 bases and J 0 bases; bases outside gene matches: 3. The CDR3 is CASSSGGNSYEQYF. DNA of the CDR3: TGTGCCAGCAGCTCGGGAGGCAACTCCTACGAGCAGTACTTC.

Notes on this clone: A single base separates this from a much larger clone, so it may be a read error. The chain has TRBV19 and TRBJ2-1, with TRBD1 as a possible D gene (5 bases). V was cut by 9 bases and J by 6 bases, with 6 bases left in between. This CDR3 comprises 10 residues. The germline V gene encodes CDR1 LNHDA and CDR2 SQIVND (reference sequence). Written as DNA, the CDR3 is TGTGCCAGCAGGGCCAATGAGCAGTTCTTC. Its protein is CASRANEQFF.

V and J are TRBV5-1 and TRBJ2-3; 7 bases line up with TRBD1. Germline V gene lookup returns CDR1 SGHRS and CDR2 YFSETQ. The CDR3 length is 13 residues. Trimming at V came to 3 bases and at J to 6 bases, leaving 4 bases not matched to a gene. Here the CDR3 reads CASSSRQGDTQYF. The CDR3 DNA is TGCGCCAGCAGCTCGAGACAGGGCGATACGCAGTATTTT.

The CDR3 region has the DNA TGTGCCAGCGGGGATTCGTATGGCTACACCTTC. Translation: CASGDSYGYTF. The V and J genes are TRBV27 and TRBJ1-2; D gene unclear. Per germline, CDR1 MNHEY and CDR2 SMNVEV (reference sequence). This CDR3 region has 11 residues. Between the trimmed V and J ends, which lost 8 bases and 5 bases, there was a span of 9 bases.

The rearrangement joins TRBV6-1 to TRBJ1-3; unclear D gene. V lost 0 bases and J 3 bases, leaving 12 bases between the germline ends. The V gene's germline CDR1 is MNHNS and CDR2 SASEGT. The CDR3 covers 16 residues. CDR3 amino acids: CASSEALPAVGNTIYF. Written as DNA, the CDR3 is TGTGCCAGCAGTGAAGCGCTTCCGGCGGTTGGAAACACCATATATTTT.

V and J are TRBV6-6 and TRBJ2-1, with D possibly matching TRBD2 (5 bases). Germline CDR1 reads MNHNY; CDR2 reads SVGAGI (reference sequence). The CDR3 is 13 amino acids. V shed 0 bases and J shed 10 bases, with 10 bases lying between them. DNA for the CDR3: TGTGCCAGCAGTTACTCGACGGGATCCGAGCAGTTCTTC. This sequence encodes CASSYSTGSEQFF.

As concerns this clone: The identical CDR3 is also encoded by other nucleotide sequences in the sample. The chain recombines TRBV6-5 with TRBJ2-3; D not resolved. Germline V gives CDR1 MNHEY, CDR2 SVGAGI. V lost 5 bases to trimming and J lost 0 bases, with 3 bases between them. The CDR3 is 12 amino acids. In DNA, the CDR3 is TGTGCCAGCAGTGGTAGCACAGATACGCAGTATTTT. Its protein product is CASSGSTDTQYF.

This clone was observed once. The V gene is TRBV6-1, the J gene TRBJ2-5, with 9 bases identical to TRBD1. The CDR3 loop spans 13 amino acids. CDR1 is MNHNS, CDR2 SASEGT, per germline. V was clipped by 6 bases and J by 5 bases; unmatched bases: 4. The CDR3 DNA reads TGTGCCAGCAGAACAGGGGGCTGGGAGACCCAGTACTTC. Translation gives CASRTGGWETQYF.

The chain uses TRBV7-9 and TRBJ2-3; 11 bases match TRBD2. The CDR3 length is 15 residues. Trimming took 11 bases from V and 2 from J; bases not matched to a gene: 9. CDR1 is SEHNR and CDR2 is FQNEAQ in the germline V gene (reference sequence). The CDR3 DNA reads TGTGCCTGTAGCGGGAGGGCTTCGGTCACAGATACGCAGTATTTT. Translating it yields CACSGRASVTDTQYF.

V gene TRBV6-5 combines with J gene TRBJ2-1; D is uncertain. The CDR3 is 11 amino acids. Germline CDR1 MNHEY, CDR2 SVGAGI. V was cut by 0 bases and J by 9 bases, with 3 bases left in between. In DNA, the CDR3 is TGTGCCAGCAGTTACTCGGCTGAGCAGTTCTTC. Protein: CASSYSAEQFF.

The chain links TRBV6-1 to TRBJ2-1; possible D gene TRBD2, 5 bases. Trimming removed 7 bases from V and 5 bases from J, with 15 bases in between. CDR1 and CDR2 (germline): MNHNS, SASEGT. CDR3 length equals 14 residues. CDR3 DNA: TGTGCCAGCAATTATGGGAGAAGGGACAATGAGCAGTTCTTC. Protein product: CASNYGRRDNEQFF.

The J gene is TRBJ2-1, the V gene TRBV2; D possibly matches TRBD1 or TRBD2 (6 bases each). This CDR3 comprises 14 residues. Germline CDR1 and CDR2: SNHLY and FYNNEI. Trimming shortened V by 0 bases and J by 9 bases, and 12 bases separated the two germline ends. Here the CDR3 reads CASSEAPGATEQFF. The CDR3 DNA reads TGTGCCAGCAGTGAAGCGCCGGGGGCGACTGAGCAGTTCTTC.

V is TRBV28 and J is TRBJ2-7; 11 bases line up with TRBD2. CDR3 length: 15 amino acids. Germline assignment: CDR1 MDHEN and CDR2 SYDVKM. V was clipped by 6 bases and J by 9 bases; unmatched bases: 13. CDR3 residues: CASSPLAGGGRGQYF. As DNA, the CDR3 is TGTGCCAGCAGCCCCCTAGCGGGAGGAGGGAGGGGGCAGTACTTC.

This clone was detected ten times or more. The rearrangement uses TRBV7-8 and TRBJ2-3; TRBD1 or TRBD2 may be the D gene (5 bases each). Per the germline V gene, CDR1 is SGHVS and CDR2 is FQNEAQ. Trimming removed 2 bases from V and 6 bases from J, with 15 bases in between. The CDR3 has 15 amino acids. CDR3: CASSLTGQGLDTQYF. CDR3 DNA sequence: TGTGCCAGCAGCTTAACGGGGCAGGGCCTTGATACGCAGTATTTT.